What follows are 8 T cell receptor beta chains derived from one specimen sequenced in a study of shared clonotypes between healthy human individuals. Using immunoSEQ multiplex PCR, the repertoire was profiled, and TCRdb retains in-frame clones only, with some absent. In the table there are some 1.5 million clones, 95% to 99% of which are singletons. The specimen was naive CD4+ T cells sorted from blood. Subset of the sample: CD45RA+ positively selected. These receptor sequences come from a man between 25 and 39 years old in good health.

The chain combines TRBV5-1 with TRBJ1-1; D is uncertain. Germline V lookup: CDR1 SGHRS, CDR2 YFSETQ. V shed 2 bases and J shed 4 bases, with 12 bases lying between them. The CDR3 consists of 14 residues. The CDR3 here is CASSFEVWGTEAFF. The CDR3 DNA sequence: TGCGCCAGCAGCTTCGAAGTGTGGGGCACTGAAGCTTTCTTT.

The rearrangement uses TRBV28 and TRBJ2-5; unclear D gene. This CDR3 region has 14 residues. Trimming stripped 7 bases from V and 6 bases from J, with 18 bases between. Germline assignment: CDR1 MDHEN and CDR2 SYDVKM. The CDR3 bases are TGTGCCAGCACCCCACAAGGTCCCCGGCAGACCCAGTACTTC. It is translated as CASTPQGPRQTQYF.

V and J are TRBV5-4 and TRBJ2-3; 7 nucleotides match TRBD1. The CDR3 length is 14 residues. Germline values: CDR1 SGHNT, CDR2 YYREEE (reference sequence). The trim removed 1 base at V and 4 bases at J, leaving 3 bases unmatched. Here the CDR3 DNA reads TGTGCCAGCAGCTTGTTCGGGACAGCAGATACGCAGTATTTT. Translation: CASSLFGTADTQYF.

This clone was recorded a few times. Other DNA sequences in this sample translate to the same CDR3. The CDR3 DNA follows: TGTGCCAGCAGCTTAGGGCGGACAGGGCCTTACGAGCAGTACTTC. This translates into CASSLGRTGPYEQYF. This chain connects TRBV7-8 to TRBJ2-7, with 8 bases matching TRBD1. Germline values: CDR1 SGHVS, CDR2 FQNEAQ. Trimming at V came to 1 base and at J to 4 bases, leaving 6 bases not matched to a gene. The CDR3 is made up of 15 amino acids.

The J gene is TRBJ2-2, the V gene TRBV18; possibly TRBD2 for D (6 bases). V was shortened by 6 bases and J by 7 bases, with 18 bases between the two germline ends. CDR1 KGHSH and CDR2 LQKENI come from the germline V gene. The CDR3 runs to 15 residues. The CDR3 spells CASSRPGLPDGELFF. The CDR3 region has the DNA TGTGCCAGCTCGCGACCGGGACTCCCCGACGGGGAGCTGTTTTTT.

The V gene is TRBV5-1, the J gene TRBJ2-7; 14 bases align to TRBD2. There are 19 residues in the CDR3. J gave up 0 bases and V 4 bases, and 12 bases lay outside the gene matches. CDR1 SGHRS and CDR2 YFSETQ come from the germline V gene. CDR3 region: CASSTGTSGSPVGSYEQYF. The CDR3, as DNA: TGCGCCAGCAGCACCGGGACTAGCGGGAGTCCCGTGGGCTCCTACGAGCAGTACTTC.

Regarding this clone: Distinct nucleotide sequences in the sample also encode this CDR3. The chain combines TRBV9 with TRBJ1-3, with D unclear. The CDR3 spans 14 residues. Trimming took 2 bases from V and 0 from J, leaving 6 bases between them. Germline V gene data show CDR1 as SGDLS and CDR2 as YYNGEE. CDR3: CASSVSGSGNTIYF. CDR3 DNA sequence: TGTGCCAGCAGCGTTTCAGGCTCTGGAAACACCATATATTTT.

This chain uses TRBV28 with TRBJ2-7; the match to TRBD2 covers 7 bases. The CDR3 sequence is 16 residues long. Germline values: CDR1 MDHEN, CDR2 SYDVKM. V dropped 6 bases and J dropped 4; count of bases not matched to a gene: 15. Here the CDR3 reads CASSTMEGLVWYEQYF. DNA for the CDR3: TGTGCCAGCAGCACTATGGAAGGACTAGTATGGTACGAGCAGTACTTC.